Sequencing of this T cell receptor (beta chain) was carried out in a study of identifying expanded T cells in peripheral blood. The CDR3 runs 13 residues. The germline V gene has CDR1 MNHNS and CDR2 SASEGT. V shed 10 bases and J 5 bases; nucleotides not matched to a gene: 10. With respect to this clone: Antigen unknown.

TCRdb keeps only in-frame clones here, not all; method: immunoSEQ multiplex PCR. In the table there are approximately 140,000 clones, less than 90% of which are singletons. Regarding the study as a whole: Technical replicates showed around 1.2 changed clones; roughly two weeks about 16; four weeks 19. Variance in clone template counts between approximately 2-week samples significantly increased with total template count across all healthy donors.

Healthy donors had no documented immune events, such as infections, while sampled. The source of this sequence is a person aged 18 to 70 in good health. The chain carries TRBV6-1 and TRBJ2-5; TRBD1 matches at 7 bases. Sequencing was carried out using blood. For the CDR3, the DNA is TGTGCCATATCTTTAAGGGGGCCGGAGACCCAGTACTTC. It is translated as CAISLRGPETQYF.